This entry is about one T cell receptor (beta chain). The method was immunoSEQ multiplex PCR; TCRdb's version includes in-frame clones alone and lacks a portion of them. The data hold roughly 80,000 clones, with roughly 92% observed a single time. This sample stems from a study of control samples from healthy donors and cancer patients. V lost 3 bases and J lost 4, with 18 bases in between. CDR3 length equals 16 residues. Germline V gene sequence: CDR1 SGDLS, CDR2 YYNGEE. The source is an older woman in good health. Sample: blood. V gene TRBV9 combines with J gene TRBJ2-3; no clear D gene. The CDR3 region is CASSATPIPAADTQYF. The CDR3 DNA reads TGTGCCAGCAGCGCAACACCAATCCCGGCGGCAGATACGCAGTATTTT.